This T cell receptor (beta chain) derives from a study of CD8+ T cells in alopecia areata. Study overall: Scalp area affected, as a percentage, set the severity score of treated patients.

RNA was extracted and reverse transcribed into cDNA as the sequencing template. Repertoires were generated with immunoSEQ multiplex PCR, while TCRdb's copy carries only in-frame clones and drops some. In the table there are about 160,000 clones, under 70% of which are singletons. This sample's treatment: oral pan-JAK inhibitor, 5-10 mg twice daily. Collected material from alopecia areata patients comprised lesional scalp punch biopsies and peripheral blood. Sorting from PBMCs produced CD4+ and CD8+ T cells. The source was CD4+ T cells sorted from blood, collected at week 4, from a patient treated with tofacitinib. The clonotype originates from a human donor with alopecia areata.

CDR3 region: CSFFGSAIQETQYF. CDR3 in DNA: TGCAGTTTCTTTGGGTCGGCTATCCAAGAGACCCAGTACTTC. The V call is TRBV29-1, the J call TRBJ2-5; no clear D. CDR1 is SQVTM, CDR2 ANQGSEA, per germline. The length of the CDR3 is 14 residues.